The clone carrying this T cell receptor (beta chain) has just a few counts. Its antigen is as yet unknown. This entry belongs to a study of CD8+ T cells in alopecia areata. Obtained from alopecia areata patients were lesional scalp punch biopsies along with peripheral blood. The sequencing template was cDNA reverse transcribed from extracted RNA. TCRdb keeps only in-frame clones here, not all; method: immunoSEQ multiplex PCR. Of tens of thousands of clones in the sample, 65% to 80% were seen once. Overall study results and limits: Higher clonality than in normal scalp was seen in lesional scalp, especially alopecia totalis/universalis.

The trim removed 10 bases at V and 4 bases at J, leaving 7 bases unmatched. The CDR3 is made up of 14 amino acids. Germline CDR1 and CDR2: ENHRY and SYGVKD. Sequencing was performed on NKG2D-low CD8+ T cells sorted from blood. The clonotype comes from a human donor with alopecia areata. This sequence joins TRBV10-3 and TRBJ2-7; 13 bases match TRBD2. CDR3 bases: TGTGCCACCGGCGGGACTAGCGGGATGTACGAGCAGTACTTC. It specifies CATGGTSGMYEQYF.